This record looks at one T cell receptor (beta chain) sequence and its context. This record belongs to a study of cytomegalovirus exposure and HLA in healthy donors. 13 Jbeta primers and 60 Vbeta primers were used for the PCR. TCRdb's copy holds only in-frame clones and misses some; the assay was immunoSEQ multiplex PCR. This repertoire comprises roughly 120,000 clones; its ten largest clones make up more than 0.8%. The CDR3 loop spans 14 amino acids. Trimming pared 4 bases from V and 2 bases from J, leaving 10 bases between. The germline CDR1 and CDR2 sequences are SGHNT and YYREEE (reference sequence).

This sequence joins TRBV5-4 and TRBJ1-3, with TRBD1 as a possible D gene (6 bases). The sequenced sample was PBMCs. This TCR was sampled from a young man in good health and CMV-seronegative. The CDR3 DNA is TGTGCCAGCAGCCTGGACAGTACTGGAAACACCATATATTTT. Translating it yields CASSLDSTGNTIYF. The entire variable domain, with the rest obtained from reference TRBV5-4 and TRBJ1-3, is as follows: ETGVTQSPTHLIKTRGQQVTLRCSSQSGHNTVSWYQQALGQGPQFIFQYYREEENGRGNFPPRFSGLQFPNYSSELNVNALELDDSALYLCASSLDSTGNTIYFGEGSWLTVV.